This TCR beta chain was sequenced during a study of regulatory T cells in long-lasting Graves disease. General study results and limits: Favored gene segments in persistent disease were TRBV28, TRBJ1-2 and TRBJ2-5.

The CDR3 is made up of 16 amino acids. Germline V gene sequence: CDR1 SNHLY, CDR2 FYNNEI. The ends were cut back, 4 bases at V and 1 base at J, with 13 bases in the middle. Time point denoted: newly diagnosed GD, antithyroid drugs for less than 3 months. From RNA extracted from PBMCs, the TCR library was made. Patients were from an endocrinology department in Xi'an, China. Arm-PCR of CDR3 regions and iRepertoire HTBI primers were the basis on which TCR beta libraries were built. MiXCR, applied by TCRdb to the multiplex PCR reads, yields one record per CDR3 protein. This sample has about 620,000 distinct CDR3 sequences; 15% to 20% occur once, and the top ten carry around a sixth. Many counts were recorded for this clonotype. Its antigen is not known. The sample was also linked to a second study, of T cells in Graves' hyperthyroidism and ophthalmopathy. From that paper: The diagnostic basis comprised clinical symptoms, serum thyroxine and TRAb, thyroid ultrasound and orbital computed tomography.

J is TRBJ2-2 and V is TRBV2, with D perhaps TRBD1 (6 bases). The sequence derives from a woman aged 25 to 39 with Graves disease. The sequencing used peripheral blood mononuclear cells (PBMCs), collected at new diagnosis, from a patient treated with antithyroid drugs. As DNA, the CDR3 is TGTGCCAGCAGTGTGACAGGACAGCTGAACACCGGGGAGCTGTTTTTT. The encoded protein is CASSVTGQLNTGELFF.